The 23 T cell receptor beta chains reported below all come from one sample, sequenced in a study of blood T cells in healthy people across ages. Alongside a J-beta primer mix, a sample-barcoded 5' primer served in a second PCR lasting roughly 7 to 11 cycles. TCRdb re-derived calls from the 5' RACE reads in MiXCR, one entry per CDR3 protein. This table holds about 670,000 distinct CDR3 sequences, approximately 40% found once. Source material: blood. The receptors derive from a man at least 80 years old in good health.

The genes are TRBV7-2 and TRBJ2-3, with D unclear. V lost 5 bases and J lost 8, with 14 bases in between. CDR1 and CDR2 from the germline V gene are SGHTA and FQGNSA. This CDR3 contains 13 residues. The CDR3 DNA reads as TGTGCCAGCAGCCCCAACCGGGCCGCTACGCAGTATTTT. The encoded protein is CASSPNRAATQYF.

In this sample, this clonotype turned up a few times. The rearrangement uses TRBV9 and TRBJ1-1; D might be TRBD1 (5 bases). CDR1 SGDLS and CDR2 YYNGEE come from the germline V gene. The CDR3 is 16 amino acids. The V gene lost 0 bases and the J gene lost 1 base, with 13 bases spanning the gap. The CDR3 reads CASSVGAGGGNTEAFF. CDR3 nucleotides: TGTGCCAGCAGCGTAGGTGCGGGGGGGGGGAACACTGAAGCTTTCTTT.

This rearrangement joins TRBV7-8 to TRBJ2-5; a weak D match, TRBD1 (6 bases). CDR3 length: 15 amino acids. Deletions cut 1 base from V and 11 bases from J, with 20 bases between. Germline loops: CDR1 SGHVS, CDR2 FQNEAQ. Written as DNA, the CDR3 is TGTGCCAGCAGCTTAGGACAGGACGCTTTGAATGAGCAGTACTTC. This gives the protein CASSLGQDALNEQYF.

The chain carries TRBV7-9 and TRBJ1-1; possibly TRBD1 for D (6 bases). Trimming took 4 bases from V and 4 from J, leaving 10 bases between them. The CDR3 runs 13 residues. Germline lookup yields CDR1 SEHNR and CDR2 FQNEAQ (reference sequence). CDR3 bases: TGTGCCAGCAGCTATAAAGGGGGCACTGAAGCTTTCTTT. Translating gives CASSYKGGTEAFF.

The chain is built from TRBV20-1 and TRBJ1-1, with D uncertain. The CDR3 has 12 residues. Germline CDR1 is DFQATT and CDR2 is SNEGSKA (reference sequence). The CDR3 DNA follows: TGCAGCAAGCGGGATCCTGACACTGAAGCTTTCTTT. Protein sequence: CSKRDPDTEAFF.

This sequence joins TRBV7-9 and TRBJ2-2; no reliable D call. The CDR3 runs to 14 residues. Trimming shortened V by 1 base and J by 4 bases, and 7 bases separated the two germline ends. Germline CDR1 reads SEHNR; CDR2 reads FQNEAQ (reference sequence). CDR3 protein: CASSLDGFTGELFF. The CDR3, as DNA: TGTGCCAGCAGCTTAGACGGGTTCACCGGGGAGCTGTTTTTT.

This clonotype was counted many times. The V and J genes are TRBV16 and TRBJ2-3, with TRBD2 identical over 7 bases. The length of the CDR3 is 15 residues. V gave up 4 bases and J gave up 4 bases; unmatched junction bases: 8. Germline loops: CDR1 KGHSY, CDR2 FQNENV. Here the CDR3 reads CASSPQASGADTQYF. The CDR3 region has the DNA TGTGCCAGCAGCCCCCAGGCGAGCGGGGCAGATACGCAGTATTTT.

This clonotype was counted only a few times. As DNA, the CDR3 is TGTGCCAGCAGCAATTCTCTAGGGCCCTACGAGCAGTACTTC. As protein: CASSNSLGPYEQYF. V and J are TRBV12-3 or TRBV12-4 and TRBJ2-7; no clear D gene. There are 14 residues in the CDR3. The V end lost 6 bases, the J end lost 2 bases, and 14 bases lay between the germline ends.

The chain recombines TRBV7-9 with TRBJ2-7, with D perhaps being TRBD1 or TRBD2 (5 bases each). With the DNA end fitting TRBJ2-4 better, the J assignment may be wrong. The CDR3 spans 16 residues. Germline loops: CDR1 SEHNR, CDR2 FQNEAQ (reference sequence). The CDR3 loop is CASSSFQTGTQNIQYF. In nucleotides, the CDR3 is TGTGCCAGCAGCTCATTCCAGACCGGGACCCAAAACATTCAGTACTTC.

The genes are TRBV7-6 and TRBJ2-5, with 7 bases matching TRBD1. The junction had 12 bases not matched to a gene; V was cut back by 0 bases and J by 11 bases. This CDR3 spans 15 amino acids. Germline V lookup: CDR1 SGHVS, CDR2 FNYEAQ. CDR3 sequence reads: CASSLAGTDFNEQYF. The CDR3 nucleotides read TGTGCCAGCAGCTTAGCCGGGACAGACTTCAATGAGCAGTACTTC.

This clonotype appeared once. This rearrangement joins TRBV4-3 to TRBJ2-1, with 10 bases fitting TRBD1. This CDR3 has 17 amino acids. The germline CDR1 and CDR2 sequences are LGHNA and YSLEER. J gave up 9 bases and V 7 bases, and 18 bases lay outside the gene matches. The chain's CDR3 is CASTTSYPGQGDREQFF. The CDR3 DNA reads as TGCGCCAGCACCACAAGCTACCCAGGACAGGGGGATCGTGAGCAGTTCTTC.

The V gene is TRBV7-2, the J gene TRBJ2-5, with 9 nucleotides matching TRBD1. Germline V gene data show CDR1 as SGHTA and CDR2 as FQGNSA. The CDR3 runs to 13 residues. Trimming took 7 bases from V and 6 from J; bases not matched to a gene: 6. CDR3 nucleotide sequence: TGTGCCAGCATCACAGGGGGCGGGAAGACCCAGTACTTC. Protein product: CASITGGGKTQYF.

This clonotype was found a few times. V and J are TRBV4-3 and TRBJ1-2; perhaps TRBD1 as D (5 bases). Germline values: CDR1 LGHNA, CDR2 YSLEER. V was pared by 4 bases and J by 4 bases, with 10 bases between. The CDR3 covers 13 residues. Written as DNA, the CDR3 is TGCGCCAGCAGCCCTTCGGGGGTCTATGGCTACACCTTC. Residues: CASSPSGVYGYTF.

This sequence joins TRBV2 and TRBJ2-3; no clear D. This CDR3 is 14 amino acids long. The germline V gene has CDR1 SNHLY and CDR2 FYNNEI. With 8 bases removed from V and 2 bases from J, the gap between germline ends came to 14 bases. CDR3 sequence reads: CASAKVSVTDTQYF. The DNA of the CDR3 is TGTGCCAGCGCTAAAGTTTCGGTCACAGATACGCAGTATTTT.

This clonotype was seen repeatedly, ten times or more. V and J are TRBV9 and TRBJ1-5, with 8 bases identical to TRBD1. CDR3 length: 14 residues. Germline V gene data show CDR1 as SGDLS and CDR2 as YYNGEE. V shed 2 bases and J 4 bases; nucleotides not matched to a gene: 2. The CDR3 is CASSVTGGNQPQHF. DNA for the CDR3: TGTGCCAGCAGCGTTACAGGGGGGAATCAGCCCCAGCATTTT.

The gene calls are TRBV7-6 and TRBJ1-5; 8 bases align to TRBD1. Trimming at V came to 6 bases and at J to 1 base, leaving 8 bases not matched to a gene. The germline CDR1 and CDR2 sequences are SGHVS and FNYEAQ. The CDR3 loop spans 16 amino acids. Written as DNA, the CDR3 is TGTGCCAGCAGTCTCCAGGGGGCGCCGAGCAATCAGCCCCAGCATTTT. This encodes CASSLQGAPSNQPQHF.

V usage is TRBV6-1 and J usage is TRBJ2-1; TRBD1 matches 8 bases. CDR1 is MNHNS and CDR2 is SASEGT in the germline V gene. CDR3 length: 14 amino acids. V lost 5 bases to trimming and J lost 7 bases; unmatched junction nucleotides: 7. CDR3 amino acids: CASSIRTGWNEQFF. The DNA for the CDR3 is TGTGCCAGCAGTATAAGGACAGGGTGGAATGAGCAGTTCTTC.

V is TRBV20-1 and J is TRBJ2-3; D might be TRBD1 or TRBD2, each matching 5 bases. V was trimmed by 6 bases and J by 4 bases, leaving 23 bases between them. Per germline, CDR1 DFQATT and CDR2 SNEGSKA (reference sequence). This CDR3 region has 16 residues. In nucleotides, the CDR3 is TGCAGTGCCAATCCCAGTCGGGGCAGGAGGTCAGATACGCAGTATTTT. Its protein is CSANPSRGRRSDTQYF.

The gene calls are TRBV7-6 and TRBJ2-3; 8 bases agree with TRBD2. CDR1 and CDR2 (germline): SGHVS, FNYEAQ. The junction had 9 bases not matched to a gene; V was cut back by 5 bases and J by 5 bases. This CDR3 has 15 amino acids. The CDR3 loop is CASSQGGLAGDTQYF. The CDR3 DNA sequence: TGTGCCAGCAGCCAAGGGGGGCTAGCGGGAGATACGCAGTATTTT.

This clonotype was counted ten times or more. This may arise from a read error, as a much more abundant clone is one base away. The V call is TRBV6-2 or TRBV6-3, the J call TRBJ2-1; D gene ambiguous. Trimming left V 5 bases short and J 3 bases short, with 11 bases between. CDR1 is MNHEY, CDR2 SVGEGT, per germline. The CDR3 totals 14 residues. CDR3 residues: CASSDPTIYNEQFF. The CDR3 region has the DNA TGTGCCAGCAGTGACCCTACGATCTACAATGAGCAGTTCTTC.

This clonotype occurred many times. The chain is built from TRBV29-1 and TRBJ2-5; a possible D gene is TRBD1 (6 bases). Trimming shortened V by 8 bases and J by 5 bases, and 18 bases separated the two germline ends. Germline V gene lookup returns CDR1 SQVTM and CDR2 ANQGSEA. The CDR3 length is 13 residues. The CDR3 sequence is CSLGQSLGETQYF. In nucleotides, the CDR3 is TGCAGCCTAGGACAGTCCCTGGGGGAGACCCAGTACTTC.

The table lists this clonotype with a few counts. The chain has TRBV11-2 and TRBJ2-1, with D hard to call. Between the trimmed V and J ends, which lost 1 base and 8 bases, there was a span of 12 bases. The CDR3 is made up of 14 amino acids. Germline V gives CDR1 SGHAT, CDR2 FQNNGV. CDR3 DNA: TGTGCCAGCAGCTTAGTATATGAGGTGGATGAGCAGTTCTTC. Residues: CASSLVYEVDEQFF.

This clonotype was picked up a small number of times. V is TRBV7-9 and J is TRBJ2-7, with 12 bases fitting TRBD2. This CDR3 region has 16 residues. The germline CDR1 and CDR2 sequences are SEHNR and FQNEAQ (reference sequence). After removal of 5 bases from V and 5 bases from J, the junction contained 10 bases not matched to a gene. In DNA, the CDR3 is TGTGCCAGCAGCCTACCTCGGACTAGCGGGAACAACGAGCAGTACTTC. Translating it yields CASSLPRTSGNNEQYF.